This T cell receptor beta chain is drawn from a study of beta chain features in type 1 diabetes. On the study more broadly: Patients and healthy donors were similar in age, gender and cell yields.

Note on this clone: Its antigen is not known.

V lost 0 bases, J lost 6 bases, and 10 bases lay in between. Germline V gives CDR1 MNHEY, CDR2 SVGAGI. The CDR3 runs to 14 residues. The isolated RNA, all of it, was reverse transcribed, so expressed TCRB transcripts were what got sequenced. Data came from immunoSEQ multiplex PCR; TCRdb stores just in-frame clones and leaves some out. Counted here are hundreds of thousands of clones, around 16% occurring once; the ten biggest clones make up approximately 0.099%. Study-level results: Type 1 diabetes patients showed a moderate but significant shortening of TCRB CDR3s in all four CD4+ subsets. Short templates might get an advantage during PCR, and this would be equal in patients and controls. The influence of HLA type on TCRB rearrangement stayed undetermined.

This sequence was found in a man aged 18-30 years in good health. The chain is built from TRBV6-5 and TRBJ2-3, with no clear D. Sequencing was performed on naive CD4+ T cells from blood. The CDR3 nucleotides read TGTGCCAGCAGTTACTCCCTCTCGATGGATACGCAGTATTTT. Translation gives CASSYSLSMDTQYF.